Given below is one TCR beta chain in context. What it recognizes is unknown. This entry comes from a study of cytomegalovirus exposure and HLA in healthy donors. The overall study: From about 180 million T cells, an earlier analysis saw 100 million to 140 million unique TCR beta sequences.

The PCR employed 60 Vbeta primers together with 13 Jbeta primers. Generated by immunoSEQ multiplex PCR, the TCRdb table keeps only in-frame clones and is missing some. The repertoire has roughly 150,000 clones, around two thirds of them found once; the top ten carry about 10%. Trimming shortened V by 5 bases and J by 3 bases, and 4 bases separated the two germline ends. The CDR3 loop spans 11 amino acids. The germline CDR1 and CDR2 sequences are SEHNR and FQNEAQ (reference sequence). Study observations and caveats: Most CMV-associated TCR beta chains were later found to appear HLA-restricted.

The receptor comes from a man aged 25-45 years in good health and CMV-seropositive. The gene calls are TRBV7-9 and TRBJ1-1; no firm D call. Input material: PBMCs. This CDR3 is CASSRDTEAFF. The CDR3 DNA is TGTGCCAGCAGCCGGGACACTGAAGCTTTCTTT.